This T cell receptor (beta chain) derives from a study of cytomegalovirus exposure and HLA in healthy donors (dated by TCRdb to about 2017). In the study overall: In an earlier analysis of 450 to 750 of the donors, about 270 Gb of sequence data and 120 million or so unique TCR beta sequences from 180 million or so T cells were reported. HLA typing included class I and class II loci at four-digit resolution. A later analysis re-examined previously published TCR beta repertoires from 600 to 700 donors and added high-resolution HLA genotyping to investigate patterns of TCR occurrence. Among a few hundred genotyped donors of the cohort, an average of 235,054 unique TCR beta nucleotide sequences were sequenced per donor, roughly a sixth of them non-productive. To predict cytomegalovirus infection status, the study brought together high-throughput TCR immunosequencing, statistical association of individual TCRs with disease status, and machine learning. The genetic ancestry cluster associated with self-reported Caucasian donors included approximately 85% of the roughly 380 genotyped donors. The study aimed to test whether signatures of past pathogen exposure could be identified by cataloging public T cell receptors. Typing coverage differed by locus: A, B, C, DRB1 and DQB1 were typed in about 629-640 donors, DQA1 in approximately 520, DPA1 in nearly 610, and DPB1 in 450 to 480. A later genetic analysis took genome-wide SNP genotypes for about three fifths of the 666 donors and used that subset as a discovery cohort. Rather than drawing on any new phenotypic data, the later analysis identified candidate immune exposures from TCR beta sequences and the way those sequences occurred across donors. All discovery cohort repertoires had been generated on a single sequencing platform. To decide whether each TCR beta V gene segment behaved as functional or pseudogenic, an earlier analysis of approximately 590 of the donors relied on high-throughput TCR beta sequencing. Because of strong linkage in the cohort, roughly five DR-DQ haplotypes were treated as single units for association and clustering. An early release covering about 600 HLA-typed donors comprised about 310 gigabases of sequencing data and roughly 86 million unique TCR sequences. Donor age, sex, ethnicity and CMV serostatus were compiled alongside the repertoire data. The T cell repertoires of 666 subjects were profiled by immunosequencing and related to cytomegalovirus serostatus. Along with the 666-subject first cohort, a separate validation cohort of about 110 different subjects was used.

Library preparation used the immunoSEQ multiplex PCR assay. For the multiplex PCR, a mixture combining 60 forward primers for TCR Vbeta segments and 13 reverse primers for TCR Jbeta segments was used. The CDR3 region of rearranged TCR beta genes was amplified from genomic DNA with a multiplex PCR assay. The amplified TCR beta libraries were sequenced on the Illumina HiSeq System as 87-base-pair reads. Per the source publication's procedure: In a later analysis, 80 million or so unique TCR beta chains were counted across the approximately 670 repertoires, and roughly 11 million of these chains were shared by at least two donors. Raw reads were error-corrected and collapsed into unique sequences with a nearest-neighbor algorithm that merged closely related sequences to remove PCR and sequencing errors. CDR3 sequences were aligned to IMGT reference sequences to assign V, D and J gene segments. For a sequence to be retained, at least a six-nucleotide match to both a V gene segment and a J gene segment was required. Rearrangements were classified as productive when the CDR3 lacked stop codons and remained in frame with V and J, and all other rearrangements were classified as non-productive. CDR3 was defined by IMGT convention, running from the second conserved V-encoded cysteine to the conserved J-encoded phenylalanine. The earlier analysis of about 560 of the donors excluded any sequence lacking an unambiguous match to a single V gene segment. An earlier analysis of over 450 of the donors classified V segments as functional when productive rearrangements were above 56.7% and as segregating when the standard deviation between donors was above 5%. A statistical classification framework was developed to diagnose cytomegalovirus status using the catalog of TCR beta chain sequences. V and J gene assignment, in a later analysis, came from comparing TCR nucleotide sequences with IMGT/GENE-DB human TR gene sequences. In a later analysis, CDR3 sequences and most-parsimonious VDJ recombination scenarios were assigned using the TCRdist pipeline. In a later analysis, each TCR beta chain was defined by its CDR3 amino acid sequence together with its V-gene family, and reads lacking a unique V-gene family were excluded. In a later analysis, 450 to 600 highly shared, low-generation-probability nucleotide sequences were removed to address suspected cross-contamination and a sequencing artifact. A later analysis calculated a clonal expansion index for each public chain from normalized within-repertoire ranks of inferred template counts. A later analysis computed generation probabilities with a VDJ recombination model fitted to out-of-frame rearrangements, and checked the results against IGoR. Hypergeometric tests were used in a later analysis to score TCR-TCR, TCR-HLA and TCR-CMV co-occurrence, with a repertoire-size bias correction applied to the TCR pairs. False discovery rates were estimated in a later analysis by permuting HLA or CMV assignments 20 times. In a later analysis, co-occurring TCRs were grouped with DBSCAN, and TCRdist sequence similarity was added when clustering was performed within HLA-allele-positive subsets. Repertoires with fewer than 30,000 or more than 120,000 public chains, plus five repertoires with anomalous nucleotide sharing, were excluded from co-occurrence clustering. In TCRdb, the immuneACCESS table is reduced to in-frame sequences with V and J assigned. These tables do not hold every clone; where another copy was compared, an unresolved V gene accounts for under half, and the others remain unexplained. That table gives V, J and clone size, and the DNA gave D and trimming. For this sample there are roughly 150,000 clones; around 66% appear just once. Clones ranked in the top ten supply approximately 2.9% of the sample.

CDR1 and CDR2 (MNHNY, SVGAGI) derive from the germline V gene (reference sequence). At the junction V is shortened by 2 bases and J by 0 bases, with 10 bases in between. Including the terminal cysteine and phenylalanine, the CDR3 comprises 15 residues. Only the CDR3 portion is preserved as DNA: 45 bases, with reading frame beginning at the first base. To note about this clone: Its binding antigen is unknown. Base qualities are not recorded, but no much larger clone differs from it by a single base.

What the research found in general, with its limitations: Most CMV-associated TCR beta chains appeared to be HLA-restricted in a later analysis, and the HLA associations seemed to be driven largely by CMV exposure. Compared with equally common non-associated chains, HLA-associated TCR beta chains in a later analysis were more clonally expanded and had lower generation probabilities. When HLA alleles, especially DR and DQ, strongly co-occurred, TCR associations were difficult to assign to individual alleles. Linkage disequilibrium might explain the correlated functional status among segregating V segments, but an unknown experimental factor could not be excluded. A later genetic analysis reported fewer N-insertions in productive TCRs among donors in an Asian-associated ancestry cluster than the roughly 690-donor mean. For the cohort, immune exposure information was limited to CMV serostatus. The sequencing pipeline was judged likely to have produced a cluster of highly shared sequence variants as a technical artifact. Specific HLA alleles were associated with 15,000 to 20,000 TCR beta sequences at a false discovery rate of 0.05 in a later analysis. The authors suggested that the approach could potentially be generalized to other disease states and immunological phenotypes. In this cohort, only TCR beta chains were sequenced, and detectable features were limited by the absence of alpha or paired-chain data. In an earlier analysis of more than 450 of the donors, most TCR beta V segments were observed in productive rearrangements about 87% or about 30% of the time, broadly matching IMGT annotations. A further reported finding was that TCR beta sequences accurately predicted the HLA-A and HLA-B alleles for most subjects in the first cohort. Because the 87-base-pair reads could not distinguish some IMGT-functional V segments, including TRBV6-2 and TRBV6-3, those segments were excluded. A few of the identified cytomegalovirus-associated TCR beta chains were confirmed in vitro to be specific for cytomegalovirus antigens. In both the original and validation cohorts, the classifier was reported to diagnose cytomegalovirus status with high specificity and sensitivity. V-gene and J-gene trimming of TCR beta chains was associated with a missense DCLRE1C variant in a later genetic analysis, and the association was replicated in an independent cohort. The study gave a list of around 170 TCR beta chains associated with cytomegalovirus. In a later analysis, the rate of TCR association differed among HLA loci, with DRB1 alleles having the most associated TCRs and HLA-C alleles having the fewest. Because HLA typing was unavailable for some donors at each locus, only the typed subset was used in association tests. Because counts were too low, some 16 rarely observed V segments, including chromosome 9 orphons, were excluded from the earlier analysis of some 590 of the donors. In a later analysis, several top co-occurrence clusters were reported to appear linked to parvovirus B19, influenza, CMV and Epstein-Barr virus. While some public TCRs were present in many individuals, most TCR sequences turned up only very rarely across donors. Roughly uniform sequencing depth across donors was assumed in presence/absence analyses, although this assumption may not hold.

The cohort comprised 666 healthy bone marrow donors. At the time of sampling, every cohort member was nominally healthy, though immune exposures that went unrecorded were likely present. The donor tested CMV seropositive, placing the donor among the 250 to 350 seropositive members of the cohort. A peripheral blood sample was collected from each donor, and TCR beta sequencing was performed on peripheral blood mononuclear cells. Genomic DNA was extracted from the blood cell samples with the Qiagen DNeasy Blood Extraction Kit. Sequenced input: PBMCs. The source is a woman under 40 in good health and CMV-seropositive. This chain is built from TRBV6-6 and TRBJ1-2, and the D gene may be TRBD1, 5 bases matching. The sequenced DNA: TGTGCCAGCAGTTACGGGGCGGCAGCTAACTATGGCTACACCTTC. The encoded protein is CASSYGAAANYGYTF.